This entry lists 6 T cell receptor beta chains sequenced from one sample in a study of cytomegalovirus exposure and HLA in healthy donors. PCR was performed using 60 Vbeta and 13 Jbeta primers. Sequenced by immunoSEQ multiplex PCR; TCRdb stores in-frame clones only, minus some. The profile shows over 100,000 clones, around 80% of them singletons. What was sequenced was PBMCs. These receptors were obtained from a female donor in good health and CMV-seronegative.

The chain uses TRBV30 and TRBJ2-2; perhaps TRBD2 as D (6 bases). The V end was cut by 5 bases, the J end by 4 bases, with 14 bases between. The CDR3 loop spans 14 amino acids. CDR1 is GTSNPN, CDR2 SVGIG, per germline (reference sequence). As DNA, the CDR3 is TGTGCCTGGTCTAGCGCTCCGCCCACCGGGGAGCTGTTTTTT. The encoded protein is CAWSSAPPTGELFF.

The genes are TRBV7-9 and TRBJ2-5; D is unresolved. Trimming cost V 6 bases and J 5 bases, with 13 bases left between them. The germline CDR1 and CDR2 sequences are SEHNR and FQNEAQ (reference sequence). This CDR3 has 13 amino acids. CDR3 coding DNA: TGTGCCAGCAGGGCAGGCCCTCGGGAGACCCAGTACTTC. Translating it yields CASRAGPRETQYF.

The gene calls are TRBV9 and TRBJ2-5; D is perhaps TRBD2 (6 bases). Germline CDR1 and CDR2: SGDLS and YYNGEE. Trimming stripped 6 bases from V and 4 bases from J, with 16 bases between. The CDR3 extends over 14 amino acids. The CDR3 DNA is TGTGCCAGCAACGCGGGACTTTTCGCAGAGACCCAGTACTTC. Amino acid sequence: CASNAGLFAETQYF.

V is TRBV5-1 and J is TRBJ2-5, with a tentative D call TRBD1 (6 bases). Trimming took off 1 base at V and 2 bases at J, with 12 bases between the two ends. CDR1 SGHRS and CDR2 YFSETQ come from the germline V gene. The CDR3 covers 15 residues. The CDR3, as DNA: TGCGCCAGCAGCTTGCTCGGACAGACACAAGAGACCCAGTACTTC. Its translation: CASSLLGQTQETQYF.

The chain combines TRBV28 with TRBJ1-4; 10 bases fit TRBD1. Trimming at V came to 5 bases and at J to 6 bases, leaving 21 bases not matched to a gene. The CDR3 has 20 residues. Germline V CDR1 and CDR2: MDHEN, SYDVKM. CDR3 DNA: TGTGCCAGCAGTGACCTTTTCCGGACAGGGGGGTCGTACTCTGATGAAAAACTGTTTTTT. Amino acids: CASSDLFRTGGSYSDEKLFF.

The rearrangement links TRBV5-4 to TRBJ2-7, with D unresolved. Looked up from germline, CDR1 is SGHNT and CDR2 is YYREEE (reference sequence). Trimming stripped 1 base from V and 6 bases from J, with 14 bases between. The CDR3 contains 14 residues. Written as DNA, the CDR3 is TGTGCCAGCAGCTTGTCGGATTCTTCGGGCGAGCAGTACTTC. Its translation is CASSLSDSSGEQYF.